The entry below gives a single TCR beta chain sequence along with its context. Losses at the gene ends were 4 bases for V and 3 bases for J; bases not matched to a gene: 2. This CDR3 region has 13 residues. Germline values: CDR1 SGHTS, CDR2 YDEGEE. Authors' analysis steps: Reference gene primer amplification yielded estimated nucleated cell counts. Sequencing was performed with immunoSEQ multiplex PCR; in TCRdb, only in-frame clones are kept and a portion is missing. The V and J calls and clone size come from that table; D and trimming were worked out from the DNA. The sample holds some 57,000 clones, approximately 85% seen once. These data belong to a study of blood T cell repertoires in COVID-19. Turning to the study itself: Samples came from the United States, Italy and Spain, spanning acute and convalescent COVID-19. Nucleic acid was either cDNA or gDNA, and it came from T cells, B-cell-depleted T cells, or PBMCs.

The genes are TRBV5-8 and TRBJ2-5, with 8 bases identical to TRBD1. The sequence was collected from a human donor in a cohort sampled during active COVID-19. The sequenced sample consisted of peripheral blood. In DNA, the CDR3 is TGTGCCAGCAGCCAGACAGGGGAAGAGACCCAGTACTTC. This sequence encodes CASSQTGEETQYF.